Presented here are 9 T cell receptor beta chains from one specimen sequenced in a study of technical replicates of blood from a handful of donors. The repertoire was sequenced with immunoSEQ multiplex PCR; TCRdb's copy has only in-frame clones and lacks some. The table has 75,000 to 100,000 clones, approximately 94% seen once. What was sequenced was T cells isolated from PBMCs. Source of these receptors: a human donor in good health.

This sequence joins TRBV7-8 and TRBJ2-1; 7 bases map to TRBD2. Unmatched junction bases numbered 10, after V lost 2 bases and J lost 15 bases. The CDR3 has 13 residues. Germline V CDR1 and CDR2: SGHVS, FQNEAQ. The CDR3 sequence: CASSLYVGGELFF. The CDR3 nucleotides are TGTGCCAGCAGCTTATACGTGGGAGGGGAACTGTTCTTC.

The chain employs TRBV6-5 and TRBJ2-7; no clear D gene. Germline CDR1 MNHEY, CDR2 SVGAGI. V lost 5 bases and J lost 3, with 8 bases in between. The CDR3 is 12 amino acids. As DNA, the CDR3 is TGTGCCAGCAGTCGTAGTGGCTACGAGCAGTACTTC. Translated, it gives CASSRSGYEQYF.

This chain joins TRBV11-3 and TRBJ2-3; D perhaps matches TRBD2 (6 bases). The V gene's germline CDR1 is SGHNT and CDR2 YENEEA. The CDR3 has 14 amino acids. V shed 6 bases and J shed 2 bases, with 12 bases lying between them. The CDR3 nucleotides read TGTGCCAGCAGTAGGGGAGGTGCCACAGATACGCAGTATTTT. Translation: CASSRGGATDTQYF. The full variable domain, completed using reference TRBV11-3 and TRBJ2-3, is EAGVVQSPRYKIIEKKQPVAFWCNPISGHNTLYWYLQNLGQGPELLIRYENEEAVDDSQLPKDRFSAERLKGVDSTLKIQPAELGDSAVYLCASSRGGATDTQYFGPGTRLTVL.

This clone has only a few counts. This rearrangement joins TRBV27 to TRBJ1-2; 9 bases agree with TRBD1. With V trimmed by 3 bases and J by 6 bases, 14 bases remained unmatched. The CDR3 runs to 17 residues. CDR1 and CDR2 (germline): MNHEY, SMNVEV (reference sequence). The CDR3 region has the DNA TGTGCCAGCAGTTTGATCGCGGGGACAGGGCCTAGGGATGGCTACACCTTC. Translated: CASSLIAGTGPRDGYTF.

The rearrangement links TRBV11-2 to TRBJ2-1; D is uncertain. Trimming cost V 3 bases and J 8 bases, with 5 bases left between them. This CDR3 contains 11 residues. CDR1 is SGHAT, CDR2 FQNNGV, per germline. The CDR3 sequence: CASSFLDEQFF. Here the CDR3 DNA reads TGTGCCAGCAGCTTCCTCGATGAGCAGTTCTTC.

This sequence joins TRBV5-6 and TRBJ2-1; tentative D call: TRBD1 (6 bases). The CDR3 contains 12 residues. Germline V gene data show CDR1 as SGHDT and CDR2 as YYEEEE. Trimming removed 6 bases at V and 7 bases at J, with 11 bases between. The CDR3 nucleotides are TGTGCCAGCAACAGGGTGGAAAATGAGCAGTTCTTC. Translation gives CASNRVENEQFF.

This clone was recorded only once. The chain is built from TRBV5-1 and TRBJ2-3, with D perhaps TRBD2 (6 bases). The CDR3 is made up of 15 amino acids. V gave up 2 bases and J gave up 3 bases, with 13 bases separating them. Germline V gene sequence: CDR1 SGHRS, CDR2 YFSETQ. The CDR3, as DNA: TGCGCCAGCAGCTTAATTCGCGCGGGAACAGATACGCAGTATTTT. Protein sequence: CASSLIRAGTDTQYF.

The V gene is TRBV5-1, the J gene TRBJ2-2; D possibly corresponds to TRBD2 (6 bases). Germline V lookup: CDR1 SGHRS, CDR2 YFSETQ. This CDR3 is built from 15 residues. Trimming cost V 2 bases and J 6 bases, with 14 bases left between them. CDR3: CASSFLEGLSGELFF. The CDR3 DNA sequence: TGCGCCAGCAGCTTTCTGGAGGGCCTTTCCGGGGAGCTGTTTTTT.

The count of this clone is one. The rearrangement joins TRBV10-3 to TRBJ2-5; D might be TRBD1 (6 bases). V lost 6 bases to trimming and J lost 5 bases, with 10 bases between them. Germline assignment: CDR1 ENHRY and CDR2 SYGVKD. The CDR3 runs to 12 residues. This chain's CDR3 is CAIRGQGETQYF. The DNA of the CDR3 is TGTGCCATCAGGGGGCAGGGGGAGACCCAGTACTTC.